The clone carrying this TCR beta chain was counted between two and nine times. The antigen remains unidentified. CDR1 and CDR2 from the germline V gene are PRHDT and FYEKMQ (reference sequence). Trimming pared 4 bases from V and 0 bases from J, leaving 9 bases between. The CDR3 runs to 14 residues. The investigators amplified TCR beta CDR3 regions from RNA transcripts. The study used the HTBI primer set for a first-round RT-PCR of the TCR CDR3. TCRdb re-derived calls from the multiplex PCR reads in MiXCR, one entry per CDR3 protein. The sample records some 760,000 distinct CDR3 sequences, 11% to 15% being singletons. The sample originates from a study of T cells in Graves' hyperthyroidism and ophthalmopathy. General study results and limits: Ophthalmopathy onset followed model prediction by a median around 6.6 months.

The chain employs TRBV13 and TRBJ1-1; D not resolved. Sequencing was performed on blood. The origin of this receptor is a woman younger than 30 with Graves' hyperthyroidism. This CDR3 reads CASSSLYLNTEAFF. The CDR3, as DNA: TGTGCCAGCAGCTCCCTCTATTTGAACACTGAAGCTTTCTTT.